These 6 T cell receptor beta chains share one sample of origin, sequenced in a study of cytomegalovirus exposure and HLA in healthy donors. The PCR used 60 Vbeta and 13 Jbeta primers. Some clones are missing from TCRdb's copy, which holds only in-frame ones; the method was immunoSEQ multiplex PCR. The repertoire consists of roughly 180,000 clones, with more than 80% occurring once and the leading ten covering 2% to 2.5%. Sample: PBMCs. These TCRs come from a male donor in good health and CMV-seronegative.

The rearrangement uses TRBV5-1 and TRBJ2-7, with D perhaps TRBD2 (5 bases). Germline V gives CDR1 SGHRS, CDR2 YFSETQ. The germline V and J ends were trimmed by 2 bases and 5 bases, with 17 bases remaining between them. The CDR3 spans 15 residues. The CDR3 coding sequence is TGCGCCAGCAGCTTCCGGAGTCCGGGATGGGACGAGCAGTACTTC. This encodes CASSFRSPGWDEQYF.

This clone has only one observation. This chain joins TRBV5-4 and TRBJ2-7; weak D call: TRBD1 (6 bases). Germline V gives CDR1 SGHNT, CDR2 YYREEE (reference sequence). The V and J ends lost 0 bases and 0 bases respectively, with 13 bases between them. This CDR3 contains 16 residues. The CDR3 loop reads CASSLGASGVSYEQYF. The CDR3 DNA sequence: TGTGCCAGCAGCTTGGGGGCTTCAGGGGTCTCCTACGAGCAGTACTTC.

The chain recombines TRBV7-2 with TRBJ2-7; 7 nucleotides line up with TRBD2. CDR3 length equals 15 residues. CDR1 is SGHTA and CDR2 is FQGNSA in the germline V gene. The V segment lost 1 base and the J segment 2 bases; nucleotides outside the gene matches: 5. CDR3 residues: CASSLERGVTYEQYF. DNA of the CDR3: TGTGCCAGCAGCTTAGAACGGGGGGTAACCTACGAGCAGTACTTC.

The chain links TRBV27 to TRBJ1-5; possible D gene TRBD1, 5 bases. This CDR3 comprises 14 residues. Trimming removed 7 bases from V and 0 bases from J, with 10 bases in between. Germline values: CDR1 MNHEY, CDR2 SMNVEV (reference sequence). The chain's CDR3 is CASNQQVSNQPQHF. In nucleotides, the CDR3 is TGTGCCAGCAACCAACAGGTTAGCAATCAGCCCCAGCATTTT.

The V and J genes are TRBV11-3 and TRBJ2-3; 10 nucleotides match TRBD2. From germline, CDR1 is SGHNT and CDR2 YENEEA. CDR3 length: 16 amino acids. Trimming cost V 4 bases and J 0 bases; bases outside gene matches: 4. The chain's CDR3 is CASSSRTSGSTDTQYF. For the CDR3, the DNA is TGTGCCAGCAGCTCTCGGACTAGCGGAAGCACAGATACGCAGTATTTT.

This clone was seen only a few times. This chain joins TRBV5-5 and TRBJ1-2, with 9 bases fitting TRBD1. The germline gives CDR1 SGHKS, CDR2 YYEKEE (reference sequence). This CDR3 region has 14 residues. The J segment lost 9 bases and the V segment lost 4 bases, leaving 10 bases of the junction unmatched. CDR3 nucleotide sequence: TGTGCCAGCAGCCCGGAGGGACAGGGTAGGAGCTACACCTTC. Translating gives CASSPEGQGRSYTF.